This T cell receptor (beta chain) was obtained from a study of blood T cell repertoires in COVID-19. Looking at the study overall: T cells, B-cell-depleted T cells, or PBMCs supplied cDNA or gDNA.

The protocol was immunoSEQ multiplex PCR, while the TCRdb copy is restricted to in-frame clones and leaves out a portion. The repertoire includes roughly 290,000 clones, roughly 89% of them detected once, and 1.7% sits in the top ten. In germline, CDR1 is MGHRA, CDR2 YSYEKL. CDR3 length: 16 residues. Trimming cost V 0 bases and J 4 bases, with 10 bases left between them. Participant ages covered about 18 to 90 years across around 25 US areas. Clinical history reported by participants formed the basis on which cohorts were assigned. The sample consisted of PBMCs or T cells enriched from blood (not recorded which). The TCR comes from a young woman with acute COVID-19. The V and J genes are TRBV4-1 and TRBJ2-6; D gene uncertain. Here the CDR3 DNA reads TGCGCCAGCAGCCAAGAACAGCTCTTAGGGGCCAACGTCCTGACTTTC. This encodes CASSQEQLLGANVLTF.